The clone carrying this TCR beta chain occurred many times. The target antigen is unknown. Unique molecular identifiers were incorporated into the prepared TCRbeta library. MiXCR, applied by TCRdb to the PCR reads, yields one record per CDR3 protein. This sample has about 170,000 distinct CDR3 sequences, with roughly 10% found just once. This sample was taken from a study of T-cell reconstitution after alpha-beta-depleted transplantation in children. Notes on the study in general: In some patients, recipient T cells and intrathymic progenitors surviving conditioning explained high day-60 diversity.

The clonotype was recovered from a boy between 2 and 15 years old with acute myeloid leukemia, due to receive a stem cell transplant. The sequencing used PBMCs, collected before TCRalphabeta/CD19-depleted stem cell transplant.

DNA for the CDR3: TGCGCCAGCAGCTTGGGCGGGACTAGCGGGAGGCGCCTTTCCTACAATGAGCAGTTCTTC. As protein: CASSLGGTSGRRLSYNEQFF. The chain links TRBV5-1 to TRBJ2-1; 15 bases fit TRBD2. The CDR3 runs to 20 residues. Germline V gene data show CDR1 as SGHRS and CDR2 as YFSETQ. After removal of 0 bases from V and 1 base from J, the junction contained 8 bases not matched to a gene.